This TCR beta chain was captured by sequencing in a study of cytomegalovirus exposure and HLA in healthy donors. Remarks on this clone: What it binds is unknown.

Study-wide results and limits: The analysis excluded some indistinguishable V segments, including TRBV6-2 and TRBV6-3.

The primer mix had 60 Vbeta and 13 Jbeta primers. Repertoires were generated with immunoSEQ multiplex PCR, while TCRdb's copy carries only in-frame clones and drops some. The sample holds about 140,000 clones, roughly 90% seen once. The germline V gene encodes CDR1 ENHRY and CDR2 SYGVKD. Trimming cost V 2 bases and J 7 bases, with 12 bases left between them. This CDR3 is built from 14 residues. Sequencing was performed on PBMCs. This receptor was obtained from a woman in her forties in good health and CMV-seronegative. The chain uses TRBV10-3 and TRBJ1-5; D is perhaps TRBD1 (5 bases). DNA of the CDR3: TGTGCCATCAGTGAGCAAGCAGGGTCCCAGCCCCAGCATTTT. Protein: CAISEQAGSQPQHF.